A single sample gave rise to the 12 T cell receptor beta chains below, sequenced in a study of shared clonotypes between healthy human individuals. Generated by immunoSEQ multiplex PCR, the TCRdb table keeps only in-frame clones and is missing some. The repertoire holds approximately 2.5 million clones, 85% to 95% seen once, with 0.14% in the top ten. Sequencing was carried out using naive CD4+ T cells sorted from blood. Subset denoted: CD45RA+ positively selected. Source of these receptors: a man in his late teens or twenties in good health.

The CDR3 sequence: CASSGMPGLKAFF. The CDR3 coding sequence is TGTGCCAGCAGCGGAATGCCGGGACTTAAAGCTTTCTTT. The chain couples TRBV11-3 to TRBJ1-1, with a possible D match to TRBD1 (5 bases). The CDR3 is made up of 13 amino acids. The germline V and J ends were trimmed by 5 bases and 9 bases, with 16 bases remaining between them. Germline V gives CDR1 SGHNT, CDR2 YENEEA.

The chain joins TRBV7-9 to TRBJ2-6, with 8 bases fitting TRBD1. CDR1 and CDR2 from the germline V gene are SEHNR and FQNEAQ (reference sequence). CDR3 length equals 18 residues. The junction had 13 bases not matched to a gene; V was cut back by 5 bases and J by 4 bases. CDR3 sequence: CASSGGTGYSSGANVLTF. DNA of the CDR3: TGTGCCAGCAGCGGGGGGACAGGCTACTCCTCCGGGGCCAACGTCCTGACTTTC. The full variable domain, its missing parts supplied by reference TRBV7-9 and TRBJ2-6, is DTGVSQNPRHKITKRGQNVTFRCDPISEHNRLYWYRQTLGQGPEFLTYFQNEAQLEKSRLLSDRFSAERPKGSFSTLEIQRTEQGDSAMYLCASSGGTGYSSGANVLTFGAGSRLTVL.

The CDR3 DNA sequence: TGTGCCACCAGCAGACGCGGACAGGGCGTCTATGGCTACACCTTC. It is translated as CATSRRGQGVYGYTF. The genes are TRBV15 and TRBJ1-2, with TRBD1 identical over 8 bases. The germline CDR1 and CDR2 sequences are LNHNV and YYDKDF (reference sequence). The CDR3 length is 15 residues. The V segment lost 2 bases and the J segment 4 bases; nucleotides outside the gene matches: 6.

As DNA, the CDR3 is TGTGCCAGCAGCGGGACAGGGCCTAACGAGCAGTACTTC. Protein: CASSGTGPNEQYF. V gene TRBV2 combines with J gene TRBJ2-7; TRBD1 agrees at 9 bases. Germline V CDR1 and CDR2: SNHLY, FYNNEI. The trim removed 6 bases at V and 5 bases at J, leaving 5 bases unmatched. The CDR3 loop spans 13 amino acids.

This rearrangement joins TRBV5-1 to TRBJ2-1, with 8 bases matching TRBD2. The CDR3 has 16 residues. CDR1 and CDR2 (germline): SGHRS, YFSETQ. V was pared by 5 bases and J by 4 bases, with 11 bases of the junction left unmatched. Here the CDR3 reads CASSWGPGTSYNEQFF. The CDR3 bases are TGCGCCAGCAGTTGGGGCCCCGGGACTAGTTACAATGAGCAGTTCTTC.

The chain joins TRBV30 to TRBJ2-3, with D possibly matching TRBD2 (7 bases). Per germline, CDR1 GTSNPN and CDR2 SVGIG (reference sequence). CDR3 length: 16 residues. V was cut by 1 base and J by 4 bases, with 18 bases left in between. The CDR3 reads CAWSGKGGRAADTQYF. DNA of the CDR3: TGTGCCTGGAGTGGAAAAGGGGGGAGGGCGGCAGATACGCAGTATTTT.

This clone was recorded only once. The same CDR3 can be traced to other DNA sequences in this sample. This chain links TRBV18 with TRBJ2-2; 7 positions agree with TRBD1. CDR1 is KGHSH and CDR2 is LQKENI in the germline V gene. CDR3 size: 15 residues. V lost 6 bases and J lost 3; bases outside the gene matches: 7. This chain's CDR3 is CASSPTGLDTGELFF. Here the CDR3 DNA reads TGTGCCAGCTCGCCGACAGGGTTGGACACCGGGGAGCTGTTTTTT.

Of note for this clone: Other DNA sequences from this sample encode an identical CDR3 as well. This chain links TRBV6-5 with TRBJ1-5; 7 bases are shared with TRBD1. Germline CDR1 is MNHEY and CDR2 is SVGAGI. Trimming cost V 6 bases and J 6 bases; bases outside gene matches: 8. CDR3 length: 14 residues. The DNA of the CDR3 is TGTGCCAGCAGGGCAGGGGGTTTGGGTCAGCCCCAGCATTTT. Amino acid sequence: CASRAGGLGQPQHF.

This clone appeared once. V is TRBV7-8 and J is TRBJ2-1, with TRBD2 matching 8 bases. V lost 0 bases, J lost 5 bases, and 6 bases stayed unmatched. This CDR3 is built from 16 residues. The germline V gene has CDR1 SGHVS and CDR2 FQNEAQ. The chain's CDR3 is CASSLAGLAGNNEQFF. The CDR3 DNA sequence: TGTGCCAGCAGCTTAGCAGGCCTAGCGGGCAACAATGAGCAGTTCTTC. The full variable domain, with the rest looked up from reference TRBV7-8 and TRBJ2-1, is GAGVSQSPRYKVAKRGQDVALRCDPISGHVSLFWYQQALGQGPEFLTYFQNEAQLDKSGLPSDRFFAERPEGSVSTLKIQRTQQEDSAVYLCASSLAGLAGNNEQFFGPGTRLTVL.

On this clone itself: In the same sample, other DNA sequences code for this CDR3. The chain couples TRBV11-2 to TRBJ2-7; 7 positions agree with TRBD2. The V gene end was trimmed by 3 bases and the J gene end by 2 bases; junction bases not matched to a gene: 4. Germline CDR1 and CDR2: SGHAT and FQNNGV. The CDR3 sequence is 14 residues long. CDR3 residues: CASSLGRGPYEQYF. The CDR3, as DNA: TGTGCCAGCAGCTTGGGGAGGGGCCCCTACGAGCAGTACTTC.

The chain joins TRBV18 to TRBJ2-7, with 13 bases matching TRBD2. The CDR3 totals 17 residues. Per germline, CDR1 KGHSH and CDR2 LQKENI. The ends lost 6 bases at V and 1 base at J; junction bases unmatched: 9. The CDR3 DNA sequence: TGTGCCAGCTCGCCTGGGACTAGCGGGACGGGGTCCTACGAGCAGTACTTC. Translated, it gives CASSPGTSGTGSYEQYF.

This rearrangement joins TRBV6-1 to TRBJ2-1; 10 positions match TRBD1. Trimming took 4 bases from V and 6 from J; bases not matched to a gene: 3. The CDR3 consists of 14 residues. CDR1 MNHNS and CDR2 SASEGT come from the germline V gene. For the CDR3, the DNA is TGTGCCAGCAGTGGACAGGGGGCTGTCAATGAGCAGTTCTTC. It is translated as CASSGQGAVNEQFF.